The TCR beta chain described here comes from a study of T-cell reconstitution after alpha-beta-depleted transplantation in children. Notes on the study in general: Surviving thymic progenitors and recipient T cells were the source of high TCRbeta diversity at day 60 in some patients. About two months after transplant, alpha-beta T cells reportedly came from several hundred expanded graft clones. Once a year had passed after transplant, T-cell counts and diversity came mostly from newly produced T cells.

Unique molecular identifiers were incorporated during preparation of the TCRbeta library. MiXCR, applied by TCRdb to the PCR reads, yields one record per CDR3 protein. The data hold a few hundred thousand distinct CDR3 sequences, with approximately 24% observed a single time. This clonotype was observed a single time. Antigen unknown. Here the sequenced sample was PBMCs, mostly from graft donor cells, taken 360 days after TCRalphabeta/CD19-depleted stem cell transplant. The source of this sequence is a female patient aged 2-9 years who had a stem cell transplant for congenital amegakaryocytic thrombocytopenia, so the T cells may come from the graft donor.

The CDR3 DNA reads TGTGCCAGCAGCCCTACATGGGGGGACTGGGCCCAGCATTTT. It translates to CASSPTWGDWAQHF. The chain recombines TRBV7-2 with TRBJ1-5, with D possibly TRBD1 on 5 matching bases. V lost 5 bases and J 11 bases, leaving 19 bases between the germline ends. The CDR3 extends over 14 amino acids. Per the germline V gene, CDR1 is SGHTA and CDR2 is FQGNSA. The full variable domain, with the rest looked up from reference TRBV7-2 and TRBJ1-5, is GAGVSQSPSNKVTEKGKDVELRCDPISGHTALYWYRQSLGQGLEFLIYFQGNSAPDKSGLPSDRFSAERTGGSVSTLTIQRTQQEDSAVYLCASSPTWGDWAQHFGDGTRLSIL.